These 24 T cell receptor beta chains share one sample of origin, sequenced in a study of post-analysis software for immune sequencing data. Whole-study findings and limits: Controls had lower frequencies than patients of 4 or 5 TRBV segments, which included TRBV5-6, TRBV5-1 and TRBV20-1.

These receptors' targets are unknown. TCR beta cDNA libraries included unique molecular identifiers. TCRdb itself ran the PCR reads through MiXCR, one entry per CDR3 protein. Of roughly 600,000 distinct CDR3 sequences listed, around 47% are singletons. The sequenced sample consisted of blood. The receptor source for this set is a girl aged 5 to 17 with multiple sclerosis.

The rearrangement joins TRBV20-1 to TRBJ2-3; D is ambiguous. Trimming took off 0 bases at V and 1 base at J, with 5 bases between the two ends. CDR1 and CDR2 (germline): DFQATT, SNEGSKA (reference sequence). CDR3 length equals 13 residues. The CDR3 DNA is TGCAGTGCTAGAGAACCGCGCACAGATACGCAGTATTTT. Translated, it gives CSAREPRTDTQYF.

This clonotype was counted between two and nine times. J is TRBJ2-5 and V is TRBV20-1; no firm D call. The CDR3 runs 13 residues. Germline V CDR1 and CDR2: DFQATT, SNEGSKA (reference sequence). Trimming shortened V by 0 bases and J by 3 bases, and 8 bases separated the two germline ends. CDR3 DNA sequence: TGCAGTGCTAGAGACGGCGTGGAAGAGACCCAGTACTTC. It translates to CSARDGVEETQYF.

This clonotype occurred once. The chain employs TRBV12-3 or TRBV12-4 and TRBJ1-2, with unresolved D. This CDR3 region has 13 residues. The V gene lost 6 bases and the J gene lost 0 bases, with 8 bases spanning the gap. CDR3 residues: CASRREANYGYTF. In nucleotides, the CDR3 is TGTGCCAGCAGGCGGGAAGCTAACTATGGCTACACCTTC.

This chain uses TRBV12-3 or TRBV12-4 with TRBJ1-5; a weak D match, TRBD1 (6 bases). The CDR3 length is 15 residues. V was trimmed by 7 bases and J by 4 bases, leaving 17 bases between them. The CDR3 reads CASKLMTGPNQPQHF. The CDR3 DNA reads TGTGCCAGCAAACTCATGACAGGCCCTAATCAGCCCCAGCATTTT.

The chain links TRBV12-3 or TRBV12-4 to TRBJ1-2; 9 bases are a match to TRBD1. This CDR3 has 15 amino acids. V trimming: 7 bases; J trimming: 2 bases; junction bases outside the gene matches: 8. The CDR3 sequence: CASTLSGQGNYGYTF. The CDR3 DNA follows: TGTGCCAGCACCCTTAGTGGACAGGGGAACTATGGCTACACCTTC.

The V call is TRBV12-3 or TRBV12-4, the J call TRBJ2-7, with TRBD1 matching over 8 bases. This CDR3 region has 17 residues. V was pared by 3 bases and J by 3 bases, with 13 bases of the junction left unmatched. Here the CDR3 DNA reads TGTGCCAGCAGTTTCTCTCTCTCGGCAGGGGGCGTCTACGAGCAGTACTTC. Translating gives CASSFSLSAGGVYEQYF.

The rearrangement uses TRBV6-1 and TRBJ2-6, with 11 bases that match TRBD1. This CDR3 has 16 residues. Germline-derived CDR1 and CDR2 are MNHNS and SASEGT. V lost 10 bases to trimming and J lost 2 bases; unmatched junction nucleotides: 7. The chain's CDR3 is CATWDRGSTGANVLTF. The CDR3 region has the DNA TGTGCCACCTGGGACAGGGGGTCAACTGGGGCCAACGTCCTGACTTTC.

The chain links TRBV11-2 to TRBJ2-7, with no clear D. Germline loops: CDR1 SGHAT, CDR2 FQNNGV. This CDR3 comprises 16 residues. Trimming took off 0 bases at V and 3 bases at J, with 15 bases between the two ends. The CDR3 spells CASSLDVRLKHYEQYF. CDR3 sequence (DNA): TGTGCCAGCAGCTTAGATGTACGGCTGAAGCACTACGAGCAGTACTTC.

The rearrangement joins TRBV27 to TRBJ2-3; D may correspond to TRBD1 or TRBD2 (5 bases each). Trimming left V 4 bases short and J 1 base short, with 9 bases between. Germline CDR1 is MNHEY and CDR2 is SMNVEV (reference sequence). The length of the CDR3 is 14 residues. The CDR3 is CASSWMGGTDTQYF. The CDR3 coding sequence is TGTGCCAGCAGTTGGATGGGGGGCACAGATACGCAGTATTTT.

This clonotype was seen more than once but under ten times. The chain links TRBV4-2 to TRBJ2-5, with TRBD1 identical over 7 bases. Trimming removed 5 bases from V and 0 bases from J; junction bases left unmatched: 6. The CDR3 is 15 residues long. Germline V gene data show CDR1 as LGHNA and CDR2 as YNFKEQ. CDR3: CASSKTGTDQETQYF. CDR3 nucleotides: TGTGCCAGCAGCAAGACCGGGACAGACCAAGAGACCCAGTACTTC.

This chain joins TRBV12-3 or TRBV12-4 and TRBJ1-2; possible D gene TRBD1, 5 bases. This CDR3 region has 17 residues. The V gene lost 2 bases and the J gene lost 5 bases, with 21 bases spanning the gap. CDR3: CASSLHRGGGVRYGYTF. Here the CDR3 DNA reads TGTGCCAGCAGTTTACACCGGGGCGGAGGGGTTCGTTATGGCTACACCTTC.

This chain joins TRBV6-1 and TRBJ2-7, with D perhaps matching TRBD1 or TRBD2 (5 bases each). Germline lookup yields CDR1 MNHNS and CDR2 SASEGT. The V end was cut by 1 base, the J end by 2 bases, with 9 bases between. The CDR3 is 14 amino acids. Written as DNA, the CDR3 is TGTGCCAGCAGTGAAGTCCCGGGACCCTACGAGCAGTACTTC. Protein product: CASSEVPGPYEQYF.

This clonotype was seen only a few times. The rearrangement uses TRBV12-3 or TRBV12-4 and TRBJ2-7; D is unclear. The CDR3 spans 13 residues. V gave up 3 bases and J gave up 4 bases, with 10 bases separating them. The CDR3 DNA is TGTGCCAGCAGTTTGTCGCAAATATACGAGCAGTACTTC. Translated: CASSLSQIYEQYF.

The chain has TRBV5-1 and TRBJ1-2, with 9 bases matching TRBD1. The CDR3 sequence is 13 residues long. V shed 4 bases and J 8 bases; nucleotides not matched to a gene: 6. Germline V lookup: CDR1 SGHRS, CDR2 YFSETQ. CDR3 residues: CASSLGTGKGYTF. The CDR3 region has the DNA TGCGCCAGCAGCCTTGGGACAGGGAAGGGCTACACCTTC. Filled out from reference TRBV5-1 and TRBJ1-2, the complete variable domain reads KAGVTQTPRYLIKTRGQQVTLSCSPISGHRSVSWYQQTPGQGLQFLFEYFSETQRNKGNFPGRFSGRQFSNSRSEMNVSTLELGDSALYLCASSLGTGKGYTFGSGTRLTVV.

The J gene is TRBJ2-7, the V gene TRBV12-3 or TRBV12-4; no clear D. The CDR3 has 11 amino acids. Trimming left V 8 bases short and J 4 bases short, with 9 bases between. The CDR3 DNA reads as TGTGCCAGCGGCTTTGGGTACGAGCAGTACTTC. It is translated as CASGFGYEQYF.

V usage is TRBV20-1 and J usage is TRBJ2-4; D remains ambiguous. Trimming took off 6 bases at V and 8 bases at J, with 11 bases between the two ends. The CDR3 extends over 11 amino acids. Germline V gene lookup returns CDR1 DFQATT and CDR2 SNEGSKA (reference sequence). The CDR3 reads CSAHLPDIQYF. CDR3 coding DNA: TGCAGTGCCCACCTGCCGGACATTCAGTACTTC.

This chain joins TRBV5-1 and TRBJ2-3; D unclear. Germline lookup yields CDR1 SGHRS and CDR2 YFSETQ. This CDR3 comprises 12 residues. The V and J ends lost 4 bases and 2 bases respectively, with 5 bases between them. The CDR3, as DNA: TGCGCCAGCAGCGATCTCACAGATACGCAGTATTTT. It translates to CASSDLTDTQYF.

This clonotype turned up a few times. The chain joins TRBV6-8 to TRBJ2-7; D possibly corresponds to TRBD2 (6 bases). CDR1 and CDR2 (germline): MNHGY, SAAAGT. V dropped 3 bases and J dropped 3 bases, with 15 bases sitting between them. The CDR3 loop spans 15 amino acids. The CDR3 spells CASSYTAGTGYEQYF. The CDR3 DNA is TGTGCCAGCAGTTATACAGCAGGGACTGGCTACGAGCAGTACTTC.

In this sample, this clonotype turned up a few times. The chain has TRBV27 and TRBJ2-7; the match to TRBD2 covers 7 bases. The trim removed 3 bases at V and 2 bases at J, leaving 7 bases unmatched. CDR3 length equals 15 residues. The germline V gene has CDR1 MNHEY and CDR2 SMNVEV (reference sequence). CDR3 protein: CASSFRTSVTYEQYF. CDR3 sequence (DNA): TGTGCCAGCAGTTTCCGAACTAGCGTTACCTACGAGCAGTACTTC.

The chain links TRBV30 to TRBJ2-7, with D perhaps matching TRBD1 (6 bases). Trimming cost V 4 bases and J 3 bases, with 13 bases left between them. Germline-derived CDR1 and CDR2 are GTSNPN and SVGIG (reference sequence). The CDR3 spans 13 residues. As DNA, the CDR3 is TGTGCCTGGACAGGGGAACTCGGCTACGAGCAGTACTTC. Its protein is CAWTGELGYEQYF.

The V gene is TRBV6-6, the J gene TRBJ1-4; TRBD1 matches at 11 bases. Germline values: CDR1 MNHNY, CDR2 SVGAGI (reference sequence). Trimming removed 5 bases from V and 8 bases from J; junction bases left unmatched: 7. The CDR3 runs to 15 residues. The CDR3 loop is CASSRTGGFNEKLFF. The CDR3 coding sequence is TGTGCCAGCAGTAGGACAGGGGGCTTTAACGAAAAACTGTTTTTT.

The chain couples TRBV29-1 to TRBJ1-1; D remains unclear. This CDR3 is 12 amino acids long. Deletions cut 4 bases from V and 6 bases from J, with 12 bases between. The germline V gene has CDR1 SQVTM and CDR2 ANQGSEA. The DNA for the CDR3 is TGCAGCGTTGCCGCCTTGCGGTCTGAAGCTTTCTTT. Translating it yields CSVAALRSEAFF.

The V gene is TRBV5-6, the J gene TRBJ2-7, with 10 bases aligning to TRBD1. The V segment lost 3 bases and the J segment 3 bases; nucleotides outside the gene matches: 6. The CDR3 has 15 amino acids. Germline V gives CDR1 SGHDT, CDR2 YYEEEE. The CDR3 sequence is CASSSPGQGNYEQYF. CDR3 sequence (DNA): TGTGCCAGCAGCTCTCCGGGACAGGGGAACTACGAGCAGTACTTC.

The V gene is TRBV10-3, the J gene TRBJ1-2; possibly TRBD1 for D (5 bases). The CDR3 runs 12 residues. The germline V and J ends were trimmed by 9 bases and 8 bases, with 16 bases remaining between them. Germline CDR1 and CDR2: ENHRY and SYGVKD. Here the CDR3 DNA reads TGTGCCATTAGAAGGGGCCGGGGAGGCTACACCTTC. Amino acid sequence: CAIRRGRGGYTF.